This T cell receptor (beta chain) was retrieved from a study of regulatory T cells in long-lasting Graves disease. Stated time point: newly diagnosed GD, antithyroid drugs for less than 3 months. The authors made the TCR library using RNA they extracted from PBMCs. CDR3 regions were amplified by Arm-PCR using iRepertoire HTBI primers to build TCR beta libraries. TCRdb used MiXCR to reprocess the multiplex PCR reads, holding one entry per CDR3 protein. The data hold approximately 350,000 distinct CDR3 sequences, with over 15% observed a single time. The sample holds many counts of this clonotype. V lost 5 bases, J lost 9 bases, and 10 bases stayed unmatched. The CDR3 has 16 amino acids. This same sample was also taken into another study, of T cells in Graves' hyperthyroidism and ophthalmopathy.

The specimen comprised peripheral blood mononuclear cells (PBMCs), sampled at new diagnosis, from a patient treated with antithyroid drugs. The chain uses TRBV12-3 or TRBV12-4 and TRBJ2-1, with 13 positions matching TRBD2. This clonotype was obtained from a middle-aged man with Graves disease. CDR3 DNA sequence: TGTGCCAGCAGTCCACTAGCGGGGGGGCGTTTGGGTGAGCAGTTCTTC. Protein product: CASSPLAGGRLGEQFF.